A selection of T cell receptor beta chains follows, all from one sample in a study of T cells after yellow fever vaccination. Each CDR3 protein gets one entry after TCRdb re-called the 5' RACE reads with MiXCR. The sample has 250,000 to 400,000 distinct CDR3 sequences, around 4.4% seen once. The specimen comprised PBMCs, sampled 15 days after the yellow fever booster vaccination. These receptors all stem from a man between 18 and 29 years old who received the YFV17D yellow fever vaccine. CDR3s include the opening cysteine and the closing phenylalanine or tryptophan. D genes are given only for firm matches. Clone size is stated in some rows and not others, as once, few, many or a class when expanded.

abundance: many; j_gene: TRBJ1-1; d_gene: NA; v_gene: TRBV10-3; CDR3aa: CAITGQFNTEAFF; CDR3nt: TGTGCCATCACTGGACAGTTTAACACTGAAGCTTTCTTT
abundance: many; j_gene: TRBJ2-3; d_gene: TRBD2; v_gene: TRBV7-2; CDR3aa: CASSSVRGGYTQYF; CDR3nt: TGTGCCAGCAGCTCCGTAAGGGGAGGGTATACGCAGTATTTT
abundance: few; j_gene: TRBJ2-5; d_gene: TRBD1; v_gene: TRBV5-5; CDR3aa: CASSSRDRVKETQYF; CDR3nt: TGTGCCAGCAGCTCTCGGGACAGGGTCAAAGAGACCCAGTACTTC
abundance: many; j_gene: TRBJ2-7; d_gene: TRBD2; v_gene: TRBV7-9; CDR3aa: CASSQLAPEQYF; CDR3nt: TGTGCCAGCAGCCAACTAGCGCCCGAGCAGTACTTC
abundance: many; j_gene: TRBJ2-1; d_gene: TRBD1; v_gene: TRBV13; CDR3aa: CASSLSPVTGGYEQFF; CDR3nt: TGTGCCAGCAGCTTAAGTCCCGTGACAGGGGGATATGAGCAGTTCTTC
abundance: many; j_gene: TRBJ2-1; d_gene: NA; v_gene: TRBV7-3; CDR3aa: CASSSSIGSSYNEQFF; CDR3nt: TGTGCCAGCAGCTCCAGTATCGGGAGCTCCTACAATGAGCAGTTCTTC
abundance: many; j_gene: TRBJ2-3; d_gene: NA; v_gene: TRBV10-3; CDR3aa: CAISRSHERTDTQYF; CDR3nt: TGTGCCATCAGCCGGTCCCATGAGAGGACAGATACGCAGTATTTT
abundance: many; j_gene: TRBJ2-2; d_gene: NA; v_gene: TRBV5-6; CDR3aa: CASSLVGVPGELFF; CDR3nt: TGTGCCAGCAGCTTGGTAGGAGTTCCCGGGGAGCTGTTTTTT
abundance: many; j_gene: TRBJ2-1; d_gene: TRBD1; v_gene: TRBV11-2; CDR3aa: CASSPSPDRATNEQFF; CDR3nt: TGTGCCAGCAGCCCTAGCCCGGACAGGGCGACCAATGAGCAGTTCTTC
abundance: many; j_gene: TRBJ2-3; d_gene: TRBD2; v_gene: TRBV7-7; CDR3aa: CASSATSGGLTDTQYF; CDR3nt: TGTGCCAGCAGCGCTACATCGGGGGGACTCACAGATACGCAGTATTTT
abundance: NA; j_gene: TRBJ2-2; d_gene: NA; v_gene: TRBV25-1; CDR3aa: CASSEGLPTGELFF; CDR3nt: TGTGCCAGCAGTGAGGGACTCCCAACCGGGGAGCTGTTTTTT
abundance: many; j_gene: TRBJ1-1; d_gene: NA; v_gene: TRBV7-6; CDR3aa: CASSTGENTEAFF; CDR3nt: TGTGCCAGCAGCACGGGAGAGAACACTGAAGCTTTCTTT
abundance: NA; j_gene: TRBJ2-2; d_gene: NA; v_gene: TRBV7-2; CDR3aa: CASSLIGQTSGELFF; CDR3nt: TGTGCCAGCAGCTTAATCGGTCAAACTTCCGGGGAGCTGTTTTTT
abundance: many; j_gene: TRBJ2-2; d_gene: NA; v_gene: TRBV24-1; CDR3aa: CATSVDGTGELFF; CDR3nt: TGTGCCACCAGTGTCGACGGTACCGGGGAGCTGTTTTTT
abundance: few; j_gene: TRBJ2-7; d_gene: NA; v_gene: TRBV10-3; CDR3aa: CAISEGVRGYEQYF; CDR3nt: TGTGCCATCAGTGAAGGCGTCAGGGGCTACGAGCAGTACTTC
abundance: many; j_gene: TRBJ2-3; d_gene: NA; v_gene: TRBV29-1; CDR3aa: CSVEPDPGDTQYF; CDR3nt: TGCAGCGTTGAACCCGATCCGGGAGATACGCAGTATTTT
abundance: many; j_gene: TRBJ1-2; d_gene: NA; v_gene: TRBV10-2; CDR3aa: CASRGGGNYGYTF; CDR3nt: TGCGCCAGCAGGGGGGGCGGTAACTATGGCTACACCTTC
abundance: few; j_gene: TRBJ1-2; d_gene: NA; v_gene: TRBV9; CDR3aa: CASSVEPRSGYTF; CDR3nt: TGTGCCAGCAGCGTAGAGCCCCGAAGCGGCTACACCTTC
abundance: many; j_gene: TRBJ1-2; d_gene: TRBD1; v_gene: TRBV7-2; CDR3aa: CASSLGGQGARGYTF; CDR3nt: TGTGCCAGCAGCTTGGGGGGACAGGGGGCGAGGGGCTACACCTTC
abundance: many; j_gene: TRBJ1-6; d_gene: NA; v_gene: TRBV5-5; CDR3aa: CASSLEWGSPLHF; CDR3nt: TGTGCCAGCAGCTTGGAATGGGGGTCACCCCTCCACTTT